This T cell receptor beta chain is from a study of tumor T cells in aggressive B-cell lymphoma. Profiling relied on immunoSEQ multiplex PCR, and the TCRdb table lists in-frame clones only, not all of them. There are over a thousand clones in the sample; around 92% occur only once, and 5% lies in the top ten. J lost 0 bases, V lost 9 bases, and 1 base had no gene match. Per the germline V gene, CDR1 is SGHTA and CDR2 is FQGTGA. The CDR3 is 14 residues long. The chain recombines TRBV7-3 with TRBJ2-5, with 13 positions matching TRBD2. The source of this sequence is an adult with diffuse large B cell lymphoma. Input material: tumor tissue. The CDR3 DNA sequence: TGTGCCAGGGGACTAGCGGGGTACCAAGAGACCCAGTACTTC. It yields the protein CARGLAGYQETQYF.